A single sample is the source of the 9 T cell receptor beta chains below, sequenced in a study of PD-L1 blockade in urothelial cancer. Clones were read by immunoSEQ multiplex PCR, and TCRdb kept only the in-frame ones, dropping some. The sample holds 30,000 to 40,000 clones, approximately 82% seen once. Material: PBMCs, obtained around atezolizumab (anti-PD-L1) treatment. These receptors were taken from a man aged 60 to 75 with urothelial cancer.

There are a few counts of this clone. CDR3 nucleotide sequence: TGTGCCAGCAGCCCTCTCACAGGGGGCAATAATTCACCCCTCCACTTT. Encoded protein: CASSPLTGGNNSPLHF. The chain employs TRBV7-9 and TRBJ1-6; 9 bases align to TRBD1. The length of the CDR3 is 16 residues. CDR1 is SEHNR, CDR2 FQNEAQ, per germline (reference sequence). Unmatched junction bases numbered 7, after V lost 5 bases and J lost 5 bases. The variable domain in full, with the rest retrieved from reference TRBV7-9 and TRBJ1-6, is DTGVSQNPRHKITKRGQNVTFRCDPISEHNRLYWYRQTLGQGPEFLTYFQNEAQLEKSRLLSDRFSAERPKGSFSTLEIQRTEQGDSAMYLCASSPLTGGNNSPLHFGNGTRLTVT.

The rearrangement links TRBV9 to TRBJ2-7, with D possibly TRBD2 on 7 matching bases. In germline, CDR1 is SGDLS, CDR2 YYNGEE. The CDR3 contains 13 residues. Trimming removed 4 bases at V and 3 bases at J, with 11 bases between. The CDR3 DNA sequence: TGTGCCAGCAGCAGGGAGGGGGGCTACGAGCAGTACTTC. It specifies CASSREGGYEQYF. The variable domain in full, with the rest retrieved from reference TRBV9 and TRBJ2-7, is DSGVTQTPKHLITATGQRVTLRCSPRSGDLSVYWYQQSLDQGLQFLIQYYNGEERAKGNILERFSAQQFPDLHSELNLSSLELGDSALYFCASSREGGYEQYFGPGTRLTVT.

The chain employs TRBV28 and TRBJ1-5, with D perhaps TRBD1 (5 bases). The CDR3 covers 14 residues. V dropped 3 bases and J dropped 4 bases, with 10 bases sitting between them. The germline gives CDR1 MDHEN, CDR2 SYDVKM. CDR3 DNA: TGTGCCAGCAGTTTTCAGTCAGGGAATCAGCCCCAGCATTTT. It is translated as CASSFQSGNQPQHF. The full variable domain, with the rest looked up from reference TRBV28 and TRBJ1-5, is DVKVTQSSRYLVKRTGEKVFLECVQDMDHENMFWYRQDPGLGLRLIYFSYDVKMKEKGDIPEGYSVSREKKERFSLILESASTNQTSMYLCASSFQSGNQPQHFGDGTRLSIL.

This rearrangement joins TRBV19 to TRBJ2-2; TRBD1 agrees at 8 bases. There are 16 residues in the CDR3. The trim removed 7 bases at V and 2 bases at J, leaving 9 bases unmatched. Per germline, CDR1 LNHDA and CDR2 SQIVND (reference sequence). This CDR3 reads CASKVSGTGNTGELFF. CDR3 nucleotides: TGTGCCAGTAAAGTGAGTGGGACAGGAAACACCGGGGAGCTGTTTTTT.

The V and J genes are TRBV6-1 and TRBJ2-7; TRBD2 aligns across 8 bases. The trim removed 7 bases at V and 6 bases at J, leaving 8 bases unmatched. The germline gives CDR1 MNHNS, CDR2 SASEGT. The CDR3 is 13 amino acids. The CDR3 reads CASTRAGVTEQYF. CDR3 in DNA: TGTGCCAGCACCCGAGCGGGGGTCACCGAGCAGTACTTC.

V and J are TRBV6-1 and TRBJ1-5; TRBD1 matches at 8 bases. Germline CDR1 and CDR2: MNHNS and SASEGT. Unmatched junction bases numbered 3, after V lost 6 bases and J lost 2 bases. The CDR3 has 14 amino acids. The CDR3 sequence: CASRLGQGNQPQHF. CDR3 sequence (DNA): TGTGCCAGCAGGCTGGGACAGGGCAATCAGCCCCAGCATTTT.

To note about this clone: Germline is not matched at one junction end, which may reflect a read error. The CDR3 sequence is CASTLGNGANTGELFF. CDR3 nucleotides: TGTGCCAGCACCTTAGGAAACGGGGCGAACACCGGGGAGCTGTTTTTT. The chain has TRBV13 and TRBJ2-2; a weak D match, TRBD2 (5 bases). Germline V gene lookup returns CDR1 PRHDT and CDR2 FYEKMQ (reference sequence). The CDR3 consists of 16 residues. The variable domain in full, with the rest retrieved from reference TRBV13 and TRBJ2-2, is AAGVIQSPRHLIKEKRETATLKCYPIPRHDTVYWYQQGPGQDPQFLISFYEKMQSDKGSIPDRFSAQQFSDYHSELNMSSLELGDSALYFCASTLGNGANTGELFFGEGSRLTVL.

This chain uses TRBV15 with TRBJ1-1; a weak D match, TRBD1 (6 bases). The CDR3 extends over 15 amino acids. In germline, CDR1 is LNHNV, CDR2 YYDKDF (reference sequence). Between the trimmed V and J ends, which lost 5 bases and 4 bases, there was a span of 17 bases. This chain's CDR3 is CATSPPGGLATEAFF. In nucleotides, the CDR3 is TGTGCCACCAGCCCACCGGGGGGCTTGGCCACTGAAGCTTTCTTT.

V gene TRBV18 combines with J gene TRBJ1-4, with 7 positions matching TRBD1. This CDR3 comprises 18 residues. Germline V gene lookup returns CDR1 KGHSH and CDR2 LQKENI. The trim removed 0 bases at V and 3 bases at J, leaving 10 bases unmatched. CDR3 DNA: TGTGCCAGCTCACCACCACGACAGGGTCTACCCCCTAATGAAAAACTGTTTTTT. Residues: CASSPPRQGLPPNEKLFF.